The rows below give T cell receptor beta chains drawn from one sample of a study of beta chain features in type 1 diabetes. The table came from immunoSEQ multiplex PCR; TCRdb's copy has only in-frame clones and leaves some out. In the table there are over 120,000 clones, around a tenth of which are singletons. Sequenced material: central memory CD4+ T cells from blood. All receptors derive from a man aged 18 to 29 in good health. Both conserved end residues are part of each CDR3. A D gene is named only where the DNA matches it firmly. Size is omitted from some rows. Given values are once, few, many or a class for expanded clones.

.,TRBJ2-1,.,TRBV5-1,CASSPDRTGTNEQFF,TGCGCCAGCAGTCCCGACAGGACGGGTACAAATGAGCAGTTCTTC
few,TRBJ2-3,.,TRBV5-1,CASSLVGQGIDTQYF,TGCGCCAGCAGCTTGGTCGGTCAGGGAATAGATACGCAGTATTTT
once,TRBJ2-5,TRBD2,TRBV27,CASSRLAGFQETQYF,TGTGCCAGCAGTCGACTAGCGGGGTTCCAAGAGACCCAGTACTTC
few,TRBJ1-2,.,TRBV29-1,CSVSQGGFYGYTF,TGCAGCGTTTCGCAGGGTGGCTTCTATGGCTACACCTTC
few,TRBJ2-5,.,TRBV7-6,CASSQGQGKETQYF,TGTGCCAGCAGCCAGGGACAAGGGAAGGAGACCCAGTACTTC
few,TRBJ1-5,.,TRBV27,CASSVRGADQPQHF,TGTGCCAGCAGTGTCCGGGGGGCGGATCAGCCCCAGCATTTT
few,TRBJ1-5,TRBD1,TRBV18,CASSNYGQGAGQPQHF,TGTGCCAGCTCAAACTACGGACAGGGAGCGGGCCAGCCCCAGCATTTT
few,TRBJ2-7,TRBD2,TRBV9,CASSSRGAYEQYF,TGTGCCAGCAGCTCCCGGGGGGCCTACGAGCAGTACTTC
.,TRBJ2-3,TRBD1,TRBV5-1,CASSQRTGFRTDTQYF,TGCGCCAGCAGCCAGAGGACAGGGTTTCGCACAGATACGCAGTATTTT
few,TRBJ1-1,.,TRBV20-1,CSARDPGRAFF,TGCAGTGCTAGAGATCCGGGAAGAGCTTTCTTT
many,TRBJ1-5,.,TRBV7-9,CASREGDQPQHF,TGTGCCAGCAGGGAGGGTGATCAGCCCCAGCATTTT